Listed below are T cell receptor beta chains from one sample, sequenced in a study of T cell changes during pregnancy in multiple sclerosis. Assay: immunoSEQ multiplex PCR; the TCRdb copy retains only in-frame clones and omits some. The profile shows more than 45,000 clones, around 92% of them singletons. Material: CD4+ T cells from peripheral blood mononuclear cells, obtained after pregnancy. Every receptor here comes from a female donor with multiple sclerosis, enrolled in a pregnancy study. CDR3s include the opening cysteine and the closing phenylalanine or tryptophan. Each record gives: D gene, V gene, J gene, clone size, CDR3 DNA, CDR3 protein. D genes are given only for firm matches. Clone size is shown for a subset of rows, as once, few, many or a class of expanded clone.

.,TRBV6-1,TRBJ1-1,.,TGTGCCAGCAGTGAGGGGACAACTCGGACTGAAGCTTTCTTT,CASSEGTTRTEAFF
.,TRBV7-3,TRBJ2-7,.,TGTGCCAGCAGCCAGGAACCGACGGGGGAGCAGTACTTC,CASSQEPTGEQYF
TRBD1,TRBV6-1,TRBJ1-6,.,TGTGCCAGTAGTGGCAGGGGGCAAGGTTCACCCCTCCACTTT,CASSGRGQGSPLHF
TRBD2,TRBV9,TRBJ2-7,.,TGTGCCAGCAGCGTAGCGCCTAGCGGGGCCTACGAGCAGTACTTC,CASSVAPSGAYEQYF
.,TRBV18,TRBJ1-1,.,TGTGCCAGCTCACTCACAGGGAAAGAGGGCACTGAAGCTTTCTTT,CASSLTGKEGTEAFF
.,TRBV2,TRBJ2-3,.,TGTGCCAGCAGCGTTATGAGCGGACCTAGCACAGATACGCAGTATTTT,CASSVMSGPSTDTQYF
TRBD1,TRBV7-9,TRBJ2-4,.,TGTGCCAGCAGCATACCGGGACAGGAGCTATTC,CASSIPGQELF
TRBD1,TRBV4-3,TRBJ2-3,.,TGCGCCAGCAGCCAAGAGAGGAACAGGGGTACAGATACGCAGTATTTT,CASSQERNRGTDTQYF
TRBD1,TRBV7-9,TRBJ1-5,.,TGTGCCAGCAGCCCGACAGGGGGAATAGGCCAGCCCCAGCATTTT,CASSPTGGIGQPQHF
.,TRBV6-6,TRBJ2-7,.,TGTGCCAGCAGTTACCAAGGGCGGACTCTCTCCTACGAGCAGTACTTC,CASSYQGRTLSYEQYF
TRBD2,TRBV19,TRBJ2-5,.,TGTGCCAGTAGTATAGCCCAGGGAGGGTTAGAGACCCAGTACTTC,CASSIAQGGLETQYF
TRBD1,TRBV11-2,TRBJ2-1,once,TGTGCCAGCAGCTCCCCCCGGACAGGGAGCTACAATGAGCAGTTCTTC,CASSSPRTGSYNEQFF
.,TRBV5-1,TRBJ1-2,.,TGCGCCAGCAGCTTTGCACAGGGCTCCCTTGGCTACACCTTC,CASSFAQGSLGYTF
.,TRBV6-1,TRBJ1-2,.,TGTGCCAGCGCCCTCGGGACTGGGACTAACTATGGCTACACCTTC,CASALGTGTNYGYTF
TRBD1,TRBV12-5,TRBJ1-1,.,TGTGCTAGTGGTTTGCGGGGCCTCAGGGGGCTAGGCCCAATGAACACTGAAGCTTTCTTT,CASGLRGLRGLGPMNTEAFF
.,TRBV7-2,TRBJ1-5,.,TGTGCCAGCAGCCAGGACAGAATTCAGCCCCAGCATTTT,CASSQDRIQPQHF
TRBD2,TRBV4-2,TRBJ2-5,.,TGTGCCAGCAGCCCGGGACTACCTGGGGAAGAGACCCAGTACTTC,CASSPGLPGEETQYF
TRBD2,TRBV5-4,TRBJ2-7,.,TGTGCCAGCAGCGCAACTAGCGGGGGGTACGAGCAGTACTTC,CASSATSGGYEQYF
TRBD1,TRBV19,TRBJ2-7,.,TGTGCCAGTAGTAGGGGACAGGGCCACGAGCAGTACTTC,CASSRGQGHEQYF
.,TRBV7-7,TRBJ2-3,.,TGTGCCAGCAGCCCTCGAGGGCCGGGAGATACGCAGTATTTT,CASSPRGPGDTQYF
TRBD2,TRBV7-9,TRBJ2-5,.,TGTGCCAGCAGCTTAGTCGGCCGGGACTACCGACAAGAGACCCAGTACTTC,CASSLVGRDYRQETQYF
.,TRBV29-1,TRBJ1-1,once,TGCAGCGCCTCCGGGGGGGGGAACACTGAAGCTTTCTTT,CSASGGGNTEAFF
.,TRBV21-1,TRBJ1-5,.,TGTGCCAGCAGCAAAGGCGAAACAGGGTCGGTCAAAATGGGCAATCAGCCCCAGCATTTT,CASSKGETGSVKMGNQPQHF
TRBD2,TRBV7-2,TRBJ2-7,.,TGTGCCAGCAGCCCCCAGCGGGGGGCCGGGTACGAGCAGTACTTC,CASSPQRGAGYEQYF
TRBD2,TRBV6-1,TRBJ2-2,.,TGTGCCACGCTACGGACTAGAGGTATCGGGGAGCTGTTTTTT,CATLRTRGIGELFF
TRBD1,TRBV9,TRBJ2-7,once,TGTGCCAGCACCCCCGGACAGGGGAACTACGAGCAGTACTTC,CASTPGQGNYEQYF
TRBD1,TRBV2,TRBJ2-1,.,TGTGCCAGCAGTAGACAGGGGCGCTACAATGAGCAGTTCTTC,CASSRQGRYNEQFF
.,TRBV23-1,TRBJ2-1,.,TGCGCCAGCAGACCTATCACTACGAGCTCCTACAATGAGCAGTTCTTC,CASRPITTSSYNEQFF
.,TRBV7-2,TRBJ1-1,.,TGTGCCAGCAGCACCGACGGGGGGCCTGAAGCTTTCTTT,CASSTDGGPEAFF
TRBD1,TRBV7-9,TRBJ2-3,medium-sized,TGTGCCAGCAGTCCCAGGGGGCCAGATACGCAGTATTTT,CASSPRGPDTQYF
.,TRBV19,TRBJ2-6,.,TGTGCCAGTAGACGGGGGTCCTCTGGGGCCAACGTCCTGACTTTC,CASRRGSSGANVLTF
.,TRBV7-6,TRBJ1-2,.,TGTGCCAGCAGCTTTGAAAGCCTCCGTCCCAGGGCTAGCTATGGCTACACCTTC,CASSFESLRPRASYGYTF
.,TRBV6-6,TRBJ2-7,.,TGTGCCAGCAGTTACTCCCGGGGGGCGTCCTACGAGCAGTACTTC,CASSYSRGASYEQYF
.,TRBV6-5,TRBJ2-7,.,TGTGCCAGCAGGCGGGACTCATCCTACGAGCAGTACTTC,CASRRDSSYEQYF
.,TRBV19,TRBJ2-7,once,TGTGCCAGTTCCCGGGGGGCTAGCGCAAAGAGCTCCTACGAGCAGTACTTC,CASSRGASAKSSYEQYF
.,TRBV30,TRBJ1-2,once,TGTGCCTGGAGTGTAGTAGCACGCCCGGGCTACACCTTC,CAWSVVARPGYTF
TRBD1,TRBV7-3,TRBJ1-2,.,TGTGCCAGCAGCGTGACAGGGGGCGCGGTGAACACCTTC,CASSVTGGAVNTF
.,TRBV11-1,TRBJ2-1,.,TGTGCCAGCAGCCCGAGGACAGAATACAATGAGCAGTTCTTC,CASSPRTEYNEQFF
TRBD1,TRBV18,TRBJ1-4,.,TGTGCCAGCTCACCACAGGGGGCCCTTAATGAAAAACTGTTTTTT,CASSPQGALNEKLFF
.,TRBV27,TRBJ1-4,.,TGTGCCAGCAGTTGGGCAGTTCATAATGAAAAACTGTTTTTT,CASSWAVHNEKLFF
TRBD1,TRBV19,TRBJ1-6,.,TGTGCCAGTAGTAGCGGGACAGGCATAAATAATTCACCCCTCCACTTT,CASSSGTGINNSPLHF
TRBD1,TRBV30,TRBJ1-2,.,TGTGCCGCCCCGACAGGGAAAAACGGCTACACCTTC,CAAPTGKNGYTF
.,TRBV6-4,TRBJ1-5,.,TGTGCCAGCAGTGACCACCAAAACCTGGACAGTAGCAATCAGCCCCAGCATTTT,CASSDHQNLDSSNQPQHF
.,TRBV6-5,TRBJ2-2,.,TGTGCCAGCAGTTACTTAAAAAACACCGGGGAGCTGTTTTTT,CASSYLKNTGELFF
TRBD1,TRBV6-1,TRBJ1-1,.,TGTGCCAGCAGTTCCGCAGGGGGAAGCACTGAAGCTTTCTTT,CASSSAGGSTEAFF
.,TRBV10-3,TRBJ2-4,.,TGTGCCATCAGTGACACGGTCCTAGCCAAAAACATTCAGTACTTC,CAISDTVLAKNIQYF
.,TRBV12-5,TRBJ2-1,.,TGTGCTAGTGGTTCCCCGCGGGCTAGTGGCTCCTACAATGAGCAGTTCTTC,CASGSPRASGSYNEQFF
.,TRBV7-3,TRBJ1-6,.,TGTGCCAGCAGCTTAACGATGGAGAGGAATTCACCCCTCCACTTT,CASSLTMERNSPLHF
.,TRBV6-1,TRBJ2-7,.,TGTGCCAGCAGCCCGACAGGGGAGGGCTACGAGCAGTACTTC,CASSPTGEGYEQYF
TRBD1,TRBV7-2,TRBJ1-2,.,TGTGCCAGCAGCTTCCTAGGACAGGGGGATGGCTACACCTTC,CASSFLGQGDGYTF